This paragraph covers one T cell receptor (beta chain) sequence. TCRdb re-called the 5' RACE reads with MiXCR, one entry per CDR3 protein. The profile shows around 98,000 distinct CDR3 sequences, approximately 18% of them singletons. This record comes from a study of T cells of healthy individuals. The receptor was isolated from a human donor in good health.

Written as DNA, the CDR3 is TGTGCCAGCAGTTACTCAACTAGCAACATTCAGTACTTC. Its translation: CASSYSTSNIQYF. The V call is TRBV6-2 or TRBV6-3, the J call TRBJ2-4; D may be TRBD2 (6 bases). This CDR3 has 13 residues. Germline CDR1 reads MNHEY; CDR2 reads SVGEGT. V was clipped by 0 bases and J by 7 bases, with 7 bases between them.